This passage covers 12 T cell receptor beta chains from one sample sequenced in a study of cytomegalovirus exposure and HLA in healthy donors (dated by TCRdb to about 2017). The library relied on the immunoSEQ multiplex PCR assay. This immuneACCESS table, as held by TCRdb, lists in-frame sequences with V and J called but not all clones. Of the missing ones, under half trace to an unresolved V gene in checked studies; the others have no known cause. The table for this sample lists about 160,000 clones; about 86% of them were counted only once. The ten largest clones add up to 5% to 7% of the sample. Input material: PBMCs. These receptors all stem from a woman aged 25-40 years in good health and CMV-seronegative.

The genes are TRBV5-1 and TRBJ1-2; possible D gene TRBD1, 6 bases. Germline-derived CDR1 and CDR2 are SGHRS and YFSETQ. The germline V and J ends were trimmed by 1 base and 1 base, with 8 bases remaining between them. The length of the CDR3 is 14 residues. The CDR3 region is CASSLPGHNYGYTF. CDR3 sequence (DNA): TGCGCCAGCAGCTTGCCGGGACATAACTATGGCTACACCTTC.

V is TRBV4-1 and J is TRBJ2-7; D is ambiguous. The CDR3 is made up of 15 amino acids. V gave up 5 bases and J gave up 3 bases, with 17 bases separating them. Per germline, CDR1 MGHRA and CDR2 YSYEKL. CDR3 sequence reads: CASSSPPDGYYEQYF. CDR3 nucleotides: TGCGCCAGCAGCTCCCCCCCGGACGGTTACTACGAGCAGTACTTC.

The CDR3 coding sequence is TGCGCCAGCAGCTTGAGTTCTAGCGGGAGTGTGGATACGCAGTATTTT. Protein product: CASSLSSSGSVDTQYF. The V call is TRBV5-1, the J call TRBJ2-3, with 10 bases fitting TRBD2. Germline assignment: CDR1 SGHRS and CDR2 YFSETQ. The ends lost 1 base at V and 6 bases at J; junction bases unmatched: 8. CDR3 length equals 16 residues.

The V call is TRBV5-1, the J call TRBJ1-1; 10 bases are shared with TRBD1. V gave up 0 bases and J gave up 0 bases; unmatched junction bases: 14. This CDR3 spans 20 amino acids. Germline assignment: CDR1 SGHRS and CDR2 YFSETQ. Here the CDR3 DNA reads TGCGCCAGCAGCTTGGACCCCCGGGACAGGGGACAGAACATGAACACTGAAGCTTTCTTT. Its protein is CASSLDPRDRGQNMNTEAFF.

The rearrangement links TRBV7-2 to TRBJ2-1; D tentatively reads TRBD1 or TRBD2 (5 bases each). This CDR3 has 16 residues. CDR1 and CDR2 (germline): SGHTA, FQGNSA. Trimming removed 6 bases from V and 6 bases from J, with 21 bases in between. CDR3 residues: CASRFPGTENLNEQFF. For the CDR3, the DNA is TGTGCCAGCAGGTTCCCCGGGACCGAGAACCTCAATGAGCAGTTCTTC.

This clone appeared once. J is TRBJ2-1 and V is TRBV19; D is unresolved. Looked up from germline, CDR1 is LNHDA and CDR2 is SQIVND (reference sequence). V was trimmed by 3 bases and J by 0 bases, leaving 12 bases between them. This CDR3 spans 16 amino acids. The CDR3 spells CASSIKVGPSYNEQFF. CDR3 DNA sequence: TGTGCCAGTAGTATCAAAGTAGGGCCCTCCTACAATGAGCAGTTCTTC. The full variable domain, its missing parts supplied by reference TRBV19 and TRBJ2-1, is DGGITQSPKYLFRKEGQNVTLSCEQNLNHDAMYWYRQDPGQGLRLIYYSQIVNDFQKGDIAEGYSVSREKKESFPLTVTSAQKNPTAFYLCASSIKVGPSYNEQFFGPGTRLTVL.

This clone occurred a few times. The chain employs TRBV27 and TRBJ1-5; a weak D match, TRBD1 (6 bases). The CDR3 runs 15 residues. V was clipped by 9 bases and J by 0 bases, with 15 bases between them. Germline CDR1 and CDR2: MNHEY and SMNVEV (reference sequence). The CDR3 bases are TGTGCCAGGGAAGGACAGTACGATAGCAATCAGCCCCAGCATTTT. Translation gives CAREGQYDSNQPQHF.

V and J are TRBV30 and TRBJ2-7; 7 bases map to TRBD2. V shed 4 bases, J shed 2 bases, and the junction held 5 bases outside the gene matches. The CDR3 length is 13 residues. CDR1 and CDR2 (germline): GTSNPN, SVGIG (reference sequence). DNA of the CDR3: TGTGCCTGGATTTCAAGCGGGGCCTACGAGCAGTACTTC. This sequence encodes CAWISSGAYEQYF.

The chain links TRBV4-3 to TRBJ2-7; no clear D gene. Germline CDR1 reads LGHNA; CDR2 reads YSLEER. The CDR3 contains 13 residues. Trimming took off 0 bases at V and 5 bases at J, with 8 bases between the two ends. The CDR3 DNA reads as TGCGCCAGCAGCCAAGATCTAGAGGACGAGCAGTACTTC. Translation: CASSQDLEDEQYF.

DNA for the CDR3: TGCGCCAGCAGTGAGATTAAGGGTAGGCAGACCCAGTACTTC. Its translation: CASSEIKGRQTQYF. This chain links TRBV10-1 with TRBJ2-5; D is unresolved. The CDR3 spans 14 residues. Between the trimmed V and J ends, which lost 2 bases and 6 bases, there was a span of 13 bases. Germline V gene lookup returns CDR1 WNHNN and CDR2 SYGVQD (reference sequence).

The CDR3 sequence is CASSRRTEAFF. As DNA, the CDR3 is TGTGCCAGCAGCCGCAGGACTGAAGCTTTCTTT. The chain combines TRBV6-6 with TRBJ1-1; D unresolved. From germline, CDR1 is MNHNY and CDR2 SVGAGI (reference sequence). The V gene lost 6 bases and the J gene lost 5 bases, with 7 bases spanning the gap. The CDR3 is 11 amino acids.

This clone has just a few counts. The chain has TRBV4-1 and TRBJ1-2; the D gene is possibly TRBD1 (5 bases). CDR3 length: 16 residues. Looked up from germline, CDR1 is MGHRA and CDR2 is YSYEKL. Deletions cut 0 bases from V and 8 bases from J, with 19 bases between. The CDR3 DNA reads TGCGCCAGCAGCCAAGATTGGCGACAGCCCCTAAGAGGCTACACCTTC. It yields the protein CASSQDWRQPLRGYTF.